One sample yielded the 5 T cell receptor beta chains listed below, sequenced in a study of blood T cell repertoires in COVID-19. TCRdb's table, derived via immunoSEQ multiplex PCR, lists solely in-frame clones and lacks some. The data hold about 54,000 clones, with 88% observed a single time. Sequencing was carried out using peripheral blood. These TCRs come from a man aged 60 to 75 with active COVID-19.

V and J are TRBV7-8 and TRBJ1-5; possible D gene TRBD1, 6 bases. V was trimmed by 3 bases and J by 3 bases, leaving 18 bases between them. Germline V lookup: CDR1 SGHVS, CDR2 FQNEAQ. The CDR3 consists of 17 residues. CDR3 bases: TGTGCCAGCAGCTTCCTTGGGGGGAGGGGGATCAATCAGCCCCAGCATTTT. This gives the protein CASSFLGGRGINQPQHF.

The chain couples TRBV7-9 to TRBJ2-7; no reliable D call. Germline loops: CDR1 SEHNR, CDR2 FQNEAQ (reference sequence). This CDR3 has 12 amino acids. Trimming removed 7 bases at V and 6 bases at J, with 13 bases between. CDR3 nucleotide sequence: TGTGCCAGCACTACAGCCAGCACCGAGCAGTACTTC. Its protein is CASTTASTEQYF.

This chain uses TRBV6-4 with TRBJ2-1; 16 positions match TRBD2. Germline assignment: CDR1 MRHNA and CDR2 SNTAGT. This CDR3 is built from 18 residues. J gave up 0 bases and V 6 bases, and 5 bases lay outside the gene matches. In DNA form, the CDR3 reads TGTGCCAGCAGATCCGGGACTAGCGGGAGGGGCTCCTACAATGAGCAGTTCTTC. It codes for CASRSGTSGRGSYNEQFF.

This clone was counted once. The chain is built from TRBV21-1 and TRBJ2-7; no DNA check was done on the table's D call, TRBD2. TRBV21-1 is reported as a pseudogene. The CDR3 length is 12 residues. This chain's CDR3 is CASSRRFNEQYF. The CDR3 coding sequence is TGTGCCAGCAGCAGGAGGTTCAACGAGCAGTACTTC.

The chain has TRBV29-1 and TRBJ2-3; weak D call: TRBD2 (6 bases). Trimming took off 7 bases at V and 2 bases at J, with 13 bases between the two ends. In germline, CDR1 is SQVTM, CDR2 ANQGSEA. The CDR3 runs 13 residues. This CDR3 reads CSAATRHTDTQYF. The CDR3 DNA reads TGCAGCGCCGCGACTAGACACACAGATACGCAGTATTTT.